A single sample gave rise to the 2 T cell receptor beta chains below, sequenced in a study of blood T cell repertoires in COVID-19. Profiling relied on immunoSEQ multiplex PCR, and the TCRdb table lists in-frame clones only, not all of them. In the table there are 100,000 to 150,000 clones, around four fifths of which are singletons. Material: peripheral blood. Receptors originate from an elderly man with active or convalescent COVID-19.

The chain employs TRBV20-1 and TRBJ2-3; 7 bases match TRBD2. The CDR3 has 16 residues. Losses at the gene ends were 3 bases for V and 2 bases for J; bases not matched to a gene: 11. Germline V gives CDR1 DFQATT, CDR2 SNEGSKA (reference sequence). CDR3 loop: CSASGVAGVDTDTQYF. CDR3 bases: TGCAGTGCTAGTGGGGTGGCGGGGGTGGACACAGATACGCAGTATTTT.

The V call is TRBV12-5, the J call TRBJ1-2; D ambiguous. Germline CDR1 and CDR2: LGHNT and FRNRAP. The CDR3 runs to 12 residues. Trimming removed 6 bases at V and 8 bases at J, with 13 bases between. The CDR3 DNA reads TGTGCTAGTGGGGACGCGGGTTGGGGCTACACCTTC. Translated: CASGDAGWGYTF.